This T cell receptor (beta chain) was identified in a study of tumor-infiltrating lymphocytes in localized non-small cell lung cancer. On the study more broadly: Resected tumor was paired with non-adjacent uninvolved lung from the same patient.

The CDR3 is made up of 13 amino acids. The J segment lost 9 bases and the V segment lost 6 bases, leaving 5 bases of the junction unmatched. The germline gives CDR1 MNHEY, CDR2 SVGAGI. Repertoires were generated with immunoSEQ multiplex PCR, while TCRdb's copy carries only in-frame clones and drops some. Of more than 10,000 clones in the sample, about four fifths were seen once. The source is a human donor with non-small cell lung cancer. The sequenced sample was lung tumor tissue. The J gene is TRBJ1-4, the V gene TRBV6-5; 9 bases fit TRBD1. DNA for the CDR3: TGTGCCAGCAGAGGGACAGGGAGGAAAAAACTGTTTTTT. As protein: CASRGTGRKKLFF.